One and the same sample provided the 14 T cell receptor beta chains below, sequenced in a study of T cell responses to AZD1222 COVID-19 vaccine. Assay: immunoSEQ multiplex PCR; the TCRdb copy retains only in-frame clones and omits some. Of some 150,000 clones listed, over 75% are singletons. The sequencing used peripheral blood, collected 28 days after the second AZD1222 dose. The receptors here all came from an adult who received the AZD1222 COVID-19 vaccine.

The chain carries TRBV2 and TRBJ1-4, with D possibly being TRBD1 (6 bases). This CDR3 spans 13 amino acids. The V gene's germline CDR1 is SNHLY and CDR2 FYNNEI. Trimming removed 9 bases from V and 2 bases from J, with 10 bases in between. The CDR3 region is CASGQLTNEKLFF. The CDR3 nucleotides read TGTGCCAGTGGACAGCTTACTAATGAAAAACTGTTTTTT.

The genes are TRBV28 and TRBJ2-1; 10 nucleotides line up with TRBD2. In germline, CDR1 is MDHEN, CDR2 SYDVKM. This CDR3 region has 17 residues. J gave up 0 bases and V 5 bases, and 7 bases lay outside the gene matches. The DNA for the CDR3 is TGTGCCAGCAGTGCCACGGGACTAGCGCGCTCCTACAATGAGCAGTTCTTC. This encodes CASSATGLARSYNEQFF.

The chain has TRBV10-3 and TRBJ2-7; unclear D gene. Per the germline V gene, CDR1 is ENHRY and CDR2 is SYGVKD. The V end lost 4 bases, the J end lost 1 base, and 11 bases lay between the germline ends. The CDR3 is made up of 14 amino acids. The CDR3 bases are TGTGCCATCAGTGCAGGATTAGAGTCCTACGAGCAGTACTTC. This gives the protein CAISAGLESYEQYF.

The rearrangement joins TRBV20-1 to TRBJ1-5, with D maybe TRBD1 (5 bases). The CDR3 sequence is 13 residues long. The V gene lost 4 bases and the J gene lost 4 bases, with 11 bases spanning the gap. Germline CDR1 DFQATT, CDR2 SNEGSKA (reference sequence). CDR3 residues: CSATDRNNQPQHF. CDR3 DNA sequence: TGCAGTGCTACTGACAGAAATAATCAGCCCCAGCATTTT.

V usage is TRBV5-6 and J usage is TRBJ2-1, with 8 bases fitting TRBD2. The V gene's germline CDR1 is SGHDT and CDR2 YYEEEE. The CDR3 consists of 15 residues. V was pared by 4 bases and J by 3 bases, with 6 bases of the junction left unmatched. In DNA form, the CDR3 reads TGTGCCAGCAGCGCGGGACTAGGTATCTACAATGAGCAGTTCTTC. Amino acid sequence: CASSAGLGIYNEQFF.

The table lists this clone with a few counts. The gene calls are TRBV7-2 and TRBJ2-7; the D gene is possibly TRBD1 (5 bases). Germline CDR1 reads SGHTA; CDR2 reads FQGNSA. CDR3 length equals 13 residues. Trimming took off 3 bases at V and 3 bases at J, with 9 bases between the two ends. CDR3 residues: CASSLNRFYEQYF. The CDR3 nucleotides read TGTGCCAGCAGCTTGAACAGGTTCTACGAGCAGTACTTC. Using reference TRBV7-2 and TRBJ2-7 for the parts outside the CDR3, the full variable domain is GAGVSQSPSNKVTEKGKDVELRCDPISGHTALYWYRQSLGQGLEFLIYFQGNSAPDKSGLPSDRFSAERTGGSVSTLTIQRTQQEDSAVYLCASSLNRFYEQYFGPGTRLTVT.

This sequence joins TRBV3-1 (or the pseudogene TRBV3-2) and TRBJ1-4; a weak D match, TRBD1 (6 bases). The CDR3 is 19 amino acids. Germline V gene sequence: CDR1 LGHDT, CDR2 YNNKEL (reference sequence). The V and J ends lost 3 bases and 4 bases respectively, with 24 bases between them. The CDR3 protein is CASSHTLGTPDRGNEKLFF. CDR3 nucleotides: TGTGCCAGCAGCCACACCCTCGGGACACCTGATCGTGGTAATGAAAAACTGTTTTTT.

With respect to this clone: One junction end disagrees with the germline gene, perhaps due to a read error. The CDR3 bases are TGTGTCAGCAGGGGCTGGGAGGACGAGCAGTACTTC. Residues: CVSRGWEDEQYF. The chain joins TRBV12-3 or TRBV12-4 to TRBJ2-7; D is tentatively TRBD1 or TRBD2 (6 bases each). The CDR3 spans 12 residues.

This clone was counted only a few times. The V gene is TRBV5-1, the J gene TRBJ1-3; D might be TRBD1 (6 bases). The CDR3 loop spans 14 amino acids. The germline CDR1 and CDR2 sequences are SGHRS and YFSETQ. Trimming cost V 3 bases and J 2 bases, with 9 bases left between them. CDR3: CASSYGQTGNTIYF. In DNA form, the CDR3 reads TGCGCCAGCAGCTACGGACAGACTGGAAACACCATATATTTT.

The rearrangement uses TRBV19 and TRBJ2-7; tentative D call: TRBD2 (6 bases). CDR1 LNHDA and CDR2 SQIVND come from the germline V gene (reference sequence). Trimming took 1 base from V and 2 from J, leaving 6 bases between them. There are 13 residues in the CDR3. The CDR3 here is CASSIGGTYEQYF. In nucleotides, the CDR3 is TGTGCCAGTAGTATAGGCGGGACCTACGAGCAGTACTTC.

The chain joins TRBV6-2 or TRBV6-3 to TRBJ2-7; TRBD2 is a possible D gene (7 bases). From germline, CDR1 is MNHEY and CDR2 SVGEGT. The CDR3 has 15 residues. Deletions cut 4 bases from V and 3 bases from J, with 16 bases between. The CDR3 sequence is CASSSVGGLNYEQYF. The CDR3 nucleotides read TGTGCCAGCAGTTCCGTGGGGGGGCTTAACTACGAGCAGTACTTC.

The rearrangement links TRBV6-5 to TRBJ2-7; D is tentatively TRBD1 or TRBD2 (5 bases each). CDR3 size: 13 residues. V lost 6 bases and J 2 bases, leaving 11 bases between the germline ends. Germline loops: CDR1 MNHEY, CDR2 SVGAGI. CDR3 region: CASRAGTAYEQYF. CDR3 coding DNA: TGTGCCAGCAGGGCCGGGACGGCCTACGAGCAGTACTTC.

The CDR3 sequence is CASSEAPRAGNTIYF. For the CDR3, the DNA is TGTGCCAGCAGTGAAGCTCCCAGGGCGGGAAACACCATATATTTT. The J gene is TRBJ1-3, the V gene TRBV2; D perhaps matches TRBD1 (5 bases). The germline CDR1 and CDR2 sequences are SNHLY and FYNNEI. V lost 0 bases, J lost 4 bases, and 10 bases lay in between. The CDR3 totals 15 residues.

The rearrangement joins TRBV29-1 to TRBJ1-1, with D hard to call. The V end lost 4 bases, the J end lost 3 bases, and 12 bases lay between the germline ends. Germline V gives CDR1 SQVTM, CDR2 ANQGSEA. The CDR3 is 13 amino acids. The DNA for the CDR3 is TGCAGCGTTGTGCGGGGTTGGGACACTGAAGCTTTCTTT. It yields the protein CSVVRGWDTEAFF.